This TCR beta chain came from a study of CDR3 diversity in severe acne. Germline V lookup: CDR1 MGHDK, CDR2 SYGVNS. V lost 3 bases to trimming and J lost 4 bases, with 7 bases between them. The CDR3 is 14 residues long. One entry per CDR3 protein, called by TCRdb with MiXCR from the PCR reads. The sample holds over 100,000 distinct CDR3 sequences, 51% seen once. The chain recombines TRBV25-1 with TRBJ1-6; D unclear. Source material: blood. The receptor comes from a male donor with acne. CDR3 sequence reads: CASSEETYNSPLHF. The CDR3 region has the DNA TGTGCCAGCAGTGAGGAGACTTATAATTCACCCCTCCACTTT.